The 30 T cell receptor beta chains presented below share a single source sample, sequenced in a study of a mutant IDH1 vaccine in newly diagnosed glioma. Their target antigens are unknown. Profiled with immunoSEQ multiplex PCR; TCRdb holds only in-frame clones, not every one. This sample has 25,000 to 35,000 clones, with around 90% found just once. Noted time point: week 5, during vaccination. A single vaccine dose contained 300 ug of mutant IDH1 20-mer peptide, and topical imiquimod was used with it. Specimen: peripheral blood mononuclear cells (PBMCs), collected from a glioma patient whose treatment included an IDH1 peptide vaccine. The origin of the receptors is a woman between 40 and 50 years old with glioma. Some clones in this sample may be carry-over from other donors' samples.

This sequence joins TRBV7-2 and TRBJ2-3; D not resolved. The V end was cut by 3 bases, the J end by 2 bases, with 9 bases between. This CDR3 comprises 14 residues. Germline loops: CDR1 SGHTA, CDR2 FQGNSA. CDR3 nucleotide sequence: TGTGCCAGCAGCTTCGCCAGACACACAGATACGCAGTATTTT. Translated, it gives CASSFARHTDTQYF.

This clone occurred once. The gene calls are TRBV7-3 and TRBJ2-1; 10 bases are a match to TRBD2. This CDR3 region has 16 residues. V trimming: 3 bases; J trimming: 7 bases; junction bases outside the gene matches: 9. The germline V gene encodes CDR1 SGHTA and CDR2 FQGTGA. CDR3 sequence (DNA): TGTGCCAGCAGCTTTCGACCGGGACTAGCGTTAAATGAGCAGTTCTTC. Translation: CASSFRPGLALNEQFF.

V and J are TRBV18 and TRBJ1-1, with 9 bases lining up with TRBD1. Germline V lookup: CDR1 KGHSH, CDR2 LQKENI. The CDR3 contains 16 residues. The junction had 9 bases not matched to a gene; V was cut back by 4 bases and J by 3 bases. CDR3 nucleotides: TGTGCCAGCTCACGAACCGGGACAGGGTGGGACACTGAAGCTTTCTTT. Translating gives CASSRTGTGWDTEAFF.

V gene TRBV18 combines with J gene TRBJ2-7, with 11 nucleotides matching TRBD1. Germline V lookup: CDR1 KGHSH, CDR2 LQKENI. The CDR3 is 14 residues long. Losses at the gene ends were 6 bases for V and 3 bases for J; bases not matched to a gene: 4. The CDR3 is CASSRDRGDYEQYF. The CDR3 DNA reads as TGTGCCAGCTCCCGGGACAGGGGGGACTACGAGCAGTACTTC.

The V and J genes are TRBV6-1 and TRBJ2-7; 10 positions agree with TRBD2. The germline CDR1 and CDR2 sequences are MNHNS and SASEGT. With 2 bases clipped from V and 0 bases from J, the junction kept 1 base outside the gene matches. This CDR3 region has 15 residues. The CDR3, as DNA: TGTGCCAGCAGTGAAACTAGCGGGAACTCCTACGAGCAGTACTTC. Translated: CASSETSGNSYEQYF.

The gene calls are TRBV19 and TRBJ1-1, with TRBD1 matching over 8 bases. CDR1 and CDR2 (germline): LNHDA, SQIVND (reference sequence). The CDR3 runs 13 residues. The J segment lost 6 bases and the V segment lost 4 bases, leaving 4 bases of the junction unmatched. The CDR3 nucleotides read TGTGCCAGTAGTAATACAGGGGGGGCTGAAGCTTTCTTT. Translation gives CASSNTGGAEAFF.

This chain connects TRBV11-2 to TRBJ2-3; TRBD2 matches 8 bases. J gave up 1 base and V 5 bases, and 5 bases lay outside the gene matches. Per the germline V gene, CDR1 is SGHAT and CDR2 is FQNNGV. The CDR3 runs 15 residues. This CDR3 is CASSRGGVGTDTQYF. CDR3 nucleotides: TGTGCCAGCAGCCGGGGGGGGGTTGGCACAGATACGCAGTATTTT.

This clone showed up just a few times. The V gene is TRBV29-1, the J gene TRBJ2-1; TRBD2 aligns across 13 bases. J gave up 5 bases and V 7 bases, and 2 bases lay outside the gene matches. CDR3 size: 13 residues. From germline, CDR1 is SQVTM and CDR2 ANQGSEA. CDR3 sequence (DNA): TGCAGCGCCGGGACTAGCGGGAACAATGAGCAGTTCTTC. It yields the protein CSAGTSGNNEQFF.

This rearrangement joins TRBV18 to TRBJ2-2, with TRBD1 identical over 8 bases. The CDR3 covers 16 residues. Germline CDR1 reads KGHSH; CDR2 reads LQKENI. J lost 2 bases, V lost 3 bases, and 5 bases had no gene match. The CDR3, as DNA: TGTGCCAGCTCACCCCTGGCAGGGGGCAACACCGGGGAGCTGTTTTTT. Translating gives CASSPLAGGNTGELFF.

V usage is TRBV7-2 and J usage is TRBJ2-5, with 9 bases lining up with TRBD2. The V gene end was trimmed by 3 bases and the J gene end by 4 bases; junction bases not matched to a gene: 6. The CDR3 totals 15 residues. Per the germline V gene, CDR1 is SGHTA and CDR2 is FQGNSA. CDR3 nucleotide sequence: TGTGCCAGCAGCTTTATAGCGGGAGCTAGAGAGACCCAGTACTTC. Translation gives CASSFIAGARETQYF.

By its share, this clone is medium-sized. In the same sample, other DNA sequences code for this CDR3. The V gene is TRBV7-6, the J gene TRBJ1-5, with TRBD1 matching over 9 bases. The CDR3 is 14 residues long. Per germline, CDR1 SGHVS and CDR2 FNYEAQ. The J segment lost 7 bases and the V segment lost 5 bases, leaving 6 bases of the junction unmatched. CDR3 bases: TGTGCCAGCAGCCTGGGACAGGGAGGCCAGCCCCAGCATTTT. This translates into CASSLGQGGQPQHF.

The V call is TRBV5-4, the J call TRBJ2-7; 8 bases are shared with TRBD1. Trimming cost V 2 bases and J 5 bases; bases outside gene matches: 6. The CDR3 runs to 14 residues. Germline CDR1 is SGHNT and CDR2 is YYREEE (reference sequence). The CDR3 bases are TGTGCCAGCAGCTTAGGACAGGGTAGGAACGAGCAGTACTTC. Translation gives CASSLGQGRNEQYF.

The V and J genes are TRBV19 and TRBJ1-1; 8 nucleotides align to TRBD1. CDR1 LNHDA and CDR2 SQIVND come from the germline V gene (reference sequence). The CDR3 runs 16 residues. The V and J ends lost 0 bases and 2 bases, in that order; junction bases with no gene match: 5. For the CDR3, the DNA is TGTGCCAGTAGTATAGAGGACAGGGTCCCCAACACTGAAGCTTTCTTT. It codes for CASSIEDRVPNTEAFF.

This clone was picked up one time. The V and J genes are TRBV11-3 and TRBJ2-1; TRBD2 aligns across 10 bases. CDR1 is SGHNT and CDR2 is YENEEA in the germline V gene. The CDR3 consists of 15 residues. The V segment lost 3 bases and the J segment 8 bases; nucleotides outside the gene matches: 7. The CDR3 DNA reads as TGTGCCAGCAGCTTCTCTAGCGGGAGTGTCTATGAGCAGTTCTTC. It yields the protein CASSFSSGSVYEQFF. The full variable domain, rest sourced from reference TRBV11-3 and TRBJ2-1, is EAGVVQSPRYKIIEKKQPVAFWCNPISGHNTLYWYLQNLGQGPELLIRYENEEAVDDSQLPKDRFSAERLKGVDSTLKIQPAELGDSAVYLCASSFSSGSVYEQFFGPGTRLTVL.

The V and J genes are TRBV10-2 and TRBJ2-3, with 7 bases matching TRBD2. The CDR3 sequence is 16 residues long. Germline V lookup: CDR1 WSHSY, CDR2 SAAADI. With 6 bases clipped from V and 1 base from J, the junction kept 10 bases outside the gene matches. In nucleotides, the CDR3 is TGCGCCAGCAGCAAATCCAGGAGCGGGGGCACAGATACGCAGTATTTT. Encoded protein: CASSKSRSGGTDTQYF.

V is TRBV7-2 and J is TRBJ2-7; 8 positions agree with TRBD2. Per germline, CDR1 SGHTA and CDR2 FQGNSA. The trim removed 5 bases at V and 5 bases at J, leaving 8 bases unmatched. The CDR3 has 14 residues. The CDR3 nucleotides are TGTGCCAGCAGCCCGCTCGGGAGGGTCCACGAGCAGTACTTC. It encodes CASSPLGRVHEQYF.

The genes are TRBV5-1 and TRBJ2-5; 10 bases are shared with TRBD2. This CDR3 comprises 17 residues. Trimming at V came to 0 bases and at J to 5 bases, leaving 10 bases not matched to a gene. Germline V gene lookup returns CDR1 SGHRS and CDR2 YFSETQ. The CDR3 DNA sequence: TGCGCCAGCAGCTTGGCCTTTCTAGCGGGGGTTGTGGAGACCCAGTACTTC. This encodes CASSLAFLAGVVETQYF.

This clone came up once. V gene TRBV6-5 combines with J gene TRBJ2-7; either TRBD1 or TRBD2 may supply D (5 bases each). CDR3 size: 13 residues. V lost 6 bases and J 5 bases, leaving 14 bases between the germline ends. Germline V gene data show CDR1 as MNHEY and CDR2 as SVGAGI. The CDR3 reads CASRKAGTDEQYF. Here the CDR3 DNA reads TGTGCCAGCAGGAAGGCCGGGACCGACGAGCAGTACTTC.

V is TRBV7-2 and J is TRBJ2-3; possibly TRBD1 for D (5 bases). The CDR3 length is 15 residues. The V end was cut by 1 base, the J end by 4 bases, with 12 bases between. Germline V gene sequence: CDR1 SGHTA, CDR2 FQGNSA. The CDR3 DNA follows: TGTGCCAGCAGCTTAGGGGGCTGGGTACCAGATACGCAGTATTTT. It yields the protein CASSLGGWVPDTQYF.

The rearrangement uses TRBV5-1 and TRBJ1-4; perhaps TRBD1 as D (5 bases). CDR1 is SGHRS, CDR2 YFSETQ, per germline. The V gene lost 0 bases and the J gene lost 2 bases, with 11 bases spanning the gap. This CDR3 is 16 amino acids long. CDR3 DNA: TGCGCCAGCAGCTTGGGCAGGGAGTTCACTAATGAAAAACTGTTTTTT. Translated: CASSLGREFTNEKLFF. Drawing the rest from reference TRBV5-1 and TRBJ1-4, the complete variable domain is KAGVTQTPRYLIKTRGQQVTLSCSPISGHRSVSWYQQTPGQGLQFLFEYFSETQRNKGNFPGRFSGRQFSNSRSEMNVSTLELGDSALYLCASSLGREFTNEKLFFGSGTQLSVL.

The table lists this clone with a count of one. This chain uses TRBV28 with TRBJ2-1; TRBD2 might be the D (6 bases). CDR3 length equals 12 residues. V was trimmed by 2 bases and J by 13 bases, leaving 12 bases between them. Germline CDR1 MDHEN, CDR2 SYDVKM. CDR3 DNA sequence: TGTGCCAGCAGTTTAGGGACTGGGCGTCAGTTCTTC. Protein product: CASSLGTGRQFF.

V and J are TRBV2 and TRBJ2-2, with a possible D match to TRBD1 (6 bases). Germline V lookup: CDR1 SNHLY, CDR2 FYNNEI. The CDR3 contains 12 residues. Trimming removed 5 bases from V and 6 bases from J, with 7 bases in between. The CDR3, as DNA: TGTGCCAGCAGTACAGGGTCCGGGGAGCTGTTTTTT. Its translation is CASSTGSGELFF.

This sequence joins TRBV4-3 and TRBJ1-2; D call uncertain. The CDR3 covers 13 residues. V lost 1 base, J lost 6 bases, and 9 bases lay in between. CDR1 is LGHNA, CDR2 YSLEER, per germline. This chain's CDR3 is CASSQVGIDGYTF. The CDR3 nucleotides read TGCGCCAGCAGCCAAGTTGGTATAGATGGCTACACCTTC.

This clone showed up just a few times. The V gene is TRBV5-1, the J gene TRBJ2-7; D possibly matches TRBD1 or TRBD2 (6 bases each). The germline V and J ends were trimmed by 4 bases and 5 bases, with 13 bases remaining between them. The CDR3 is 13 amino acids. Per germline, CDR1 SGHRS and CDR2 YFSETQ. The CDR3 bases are TGCGCCAGCAGCCTGAGGGGGGACGACGAGCAGTACTTC. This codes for CASSLRGDDEQYF.

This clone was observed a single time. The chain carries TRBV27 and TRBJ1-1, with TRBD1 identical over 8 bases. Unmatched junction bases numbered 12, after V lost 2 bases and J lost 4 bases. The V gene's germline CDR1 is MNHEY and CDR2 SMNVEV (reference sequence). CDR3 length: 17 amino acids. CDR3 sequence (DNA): TGTGCCAGCAGTTTAGCACTCCTGGGACAGGAAACCACTGAAGCTTTCTTT. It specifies CASSLALLGQETTEAFF.

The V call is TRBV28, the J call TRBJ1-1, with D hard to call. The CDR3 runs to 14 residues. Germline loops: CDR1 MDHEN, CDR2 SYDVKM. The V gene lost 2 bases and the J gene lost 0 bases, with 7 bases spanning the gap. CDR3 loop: CASSLGPLNTEAFF. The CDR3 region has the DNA TGTGCCAGCAGTTTAGGGCCTTTGAACACTGAAGCTTTCTTT.

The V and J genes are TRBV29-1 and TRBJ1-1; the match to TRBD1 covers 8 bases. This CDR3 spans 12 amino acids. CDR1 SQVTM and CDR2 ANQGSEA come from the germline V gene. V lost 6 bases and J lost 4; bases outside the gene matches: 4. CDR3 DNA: TGCAGCGTAGCAGGGGGCGTCACTGAAGCTTTCTTT. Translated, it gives CSVAGGVTEAFF.

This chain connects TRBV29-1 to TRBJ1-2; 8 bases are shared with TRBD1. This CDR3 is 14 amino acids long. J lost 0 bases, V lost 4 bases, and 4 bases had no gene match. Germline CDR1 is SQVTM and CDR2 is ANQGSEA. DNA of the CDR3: TGCAGCGTTGGCCGGGACAGGCCTAACTATGGCTACACCTTC. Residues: CSVGRDRPNYGYTF.

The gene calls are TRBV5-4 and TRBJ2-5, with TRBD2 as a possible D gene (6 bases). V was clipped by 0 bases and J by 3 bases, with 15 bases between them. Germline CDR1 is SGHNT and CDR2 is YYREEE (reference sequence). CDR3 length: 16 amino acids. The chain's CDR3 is CASSLDPSAIKETQYF. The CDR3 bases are TGTGCCAGCAGCTTGGATCCTAGCGCGATTAAAGAGACCCAGTACTTC.

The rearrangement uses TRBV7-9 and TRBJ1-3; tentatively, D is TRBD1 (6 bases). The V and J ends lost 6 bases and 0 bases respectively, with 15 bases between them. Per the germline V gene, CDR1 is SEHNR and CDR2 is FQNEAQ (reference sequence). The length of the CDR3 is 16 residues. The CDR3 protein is CASSPRTASSGNTIYF. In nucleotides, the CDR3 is TGTGCCAGCAGTCCTCGGACAGCGAGCTCTGGAAACACCATATATTTT.